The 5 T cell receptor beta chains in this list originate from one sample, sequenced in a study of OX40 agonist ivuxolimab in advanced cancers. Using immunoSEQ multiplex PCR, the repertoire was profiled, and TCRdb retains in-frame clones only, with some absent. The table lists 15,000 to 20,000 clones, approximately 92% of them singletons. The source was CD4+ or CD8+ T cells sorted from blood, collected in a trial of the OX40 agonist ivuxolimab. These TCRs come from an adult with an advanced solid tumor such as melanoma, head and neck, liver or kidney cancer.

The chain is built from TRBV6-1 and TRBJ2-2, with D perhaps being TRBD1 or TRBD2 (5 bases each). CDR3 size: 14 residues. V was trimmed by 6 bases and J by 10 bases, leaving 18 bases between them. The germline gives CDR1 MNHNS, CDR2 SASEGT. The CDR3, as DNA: TGTGCCAGCAGCCCCGGGACGTCTGGGGAGGAGCTGTTTTTT. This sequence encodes CASSPGTSGEELFF.

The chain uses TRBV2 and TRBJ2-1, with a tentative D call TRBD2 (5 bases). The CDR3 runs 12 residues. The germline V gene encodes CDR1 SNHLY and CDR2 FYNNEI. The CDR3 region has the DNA TGTGTCACACGGTGGAGGTTGGATGAGCAGTTCTTC. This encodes CVTRWRLDEQFF. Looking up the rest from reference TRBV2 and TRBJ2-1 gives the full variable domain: EPEVTQTPSHQVTQMGQEVILRCVPISNHLYFYWYRQILGQKVEFLVSFYNNEISEKSEIFDDQFSVERPDGSNFTLKIRSTKLEDSAMYFCVTRWRLDEQFFGPGTRLTVL.

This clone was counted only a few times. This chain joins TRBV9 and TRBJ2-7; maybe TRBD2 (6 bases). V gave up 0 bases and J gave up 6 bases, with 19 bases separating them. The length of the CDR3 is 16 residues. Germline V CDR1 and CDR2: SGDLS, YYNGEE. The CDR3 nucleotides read TGTGCCAGCAGCGTAGCCCAGACTAGTGCTCTGGGCGAGCAGTACTTC. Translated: CASSVAQTSALGEQYF.

The CDR3 nucleotides read TGTGCCAGCAGGAATGGCTACACCTTC. Protein product: CASRNGYTF. The rearrangement joins TRBV6-6 to TRBJ1-2; D gene unclear. Germline lookup yields CDR1 MNHNY and CDR2 SVGAGI (reference sequence). V shed 6 bases and J shed 6 bases, with 2 bases lying between them. The CDR3 is 9 residues long.

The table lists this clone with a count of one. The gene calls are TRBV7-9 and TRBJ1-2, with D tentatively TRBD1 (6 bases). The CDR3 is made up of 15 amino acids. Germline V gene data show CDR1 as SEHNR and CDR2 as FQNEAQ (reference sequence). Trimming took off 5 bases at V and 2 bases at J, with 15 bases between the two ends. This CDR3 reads CASSPQAGANYGYTF. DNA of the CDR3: TGTGCCAGCAGCCCCCAGGCAGGGGCGAACTATGGCTACACCTTC.